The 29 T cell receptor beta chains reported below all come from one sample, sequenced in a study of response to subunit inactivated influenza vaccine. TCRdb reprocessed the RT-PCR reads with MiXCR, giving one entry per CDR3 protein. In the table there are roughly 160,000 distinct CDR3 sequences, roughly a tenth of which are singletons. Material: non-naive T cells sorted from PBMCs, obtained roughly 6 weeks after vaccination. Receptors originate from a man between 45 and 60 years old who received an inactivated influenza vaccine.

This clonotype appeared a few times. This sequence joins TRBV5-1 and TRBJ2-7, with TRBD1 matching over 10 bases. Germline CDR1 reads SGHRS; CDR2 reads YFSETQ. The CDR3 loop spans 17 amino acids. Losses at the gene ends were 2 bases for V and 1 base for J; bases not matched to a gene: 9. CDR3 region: CASSFKTGTGDSYEQYF. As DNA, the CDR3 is TGCGCCAGCAGCTTTAAAACCGGGACAGGGGATTCCTACGAGCAGTACTTC.

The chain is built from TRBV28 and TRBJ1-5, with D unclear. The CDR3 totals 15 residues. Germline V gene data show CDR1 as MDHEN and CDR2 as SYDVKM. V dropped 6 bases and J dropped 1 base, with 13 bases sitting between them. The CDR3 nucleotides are TGTGCCAGCAGGCGATTTCGGGAGAGCAATCAGCCCCAGCATTTT. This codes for CASRRFRESNQPQHF. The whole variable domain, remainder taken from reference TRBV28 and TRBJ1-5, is DVKVTQSSRYLVKRTGEKVFLECVQDMDHENMFWYRQDPGLGLRLIYFSYDVKMKEKGDIPEGYSVSREKKERFSLILESASTNQTSMYLCASRRFRESNQPQHFGDGTRLSIL.

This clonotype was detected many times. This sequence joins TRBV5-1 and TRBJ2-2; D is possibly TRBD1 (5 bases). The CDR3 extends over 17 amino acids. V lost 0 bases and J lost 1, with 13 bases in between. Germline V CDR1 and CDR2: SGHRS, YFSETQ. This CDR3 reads CASSLETRGRNTGELFF. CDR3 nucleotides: TGCGCCAGCAGCTTGGAAACAAGGGGTCGGAACACCGGGGAGCTGTTTTTT.

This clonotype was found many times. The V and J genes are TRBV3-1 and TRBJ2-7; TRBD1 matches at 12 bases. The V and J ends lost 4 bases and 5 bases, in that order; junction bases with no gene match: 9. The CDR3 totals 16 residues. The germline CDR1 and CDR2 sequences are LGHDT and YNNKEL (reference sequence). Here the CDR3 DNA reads TGTGCCAGCAGCCGGGAACCGGGACAGGGGGCCCACGAGCAGTACTTC. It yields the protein CASSREPGQGAHEQYF.

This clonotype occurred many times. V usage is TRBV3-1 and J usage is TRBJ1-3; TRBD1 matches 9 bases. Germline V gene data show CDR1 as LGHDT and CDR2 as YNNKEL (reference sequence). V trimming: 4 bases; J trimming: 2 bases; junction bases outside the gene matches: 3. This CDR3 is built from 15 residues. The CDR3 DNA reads TGTGCCAGCAGCCGGGACAGGGCTGCTGGAAACACCATATATTTT. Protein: CASSRDRAAGNTIYF.

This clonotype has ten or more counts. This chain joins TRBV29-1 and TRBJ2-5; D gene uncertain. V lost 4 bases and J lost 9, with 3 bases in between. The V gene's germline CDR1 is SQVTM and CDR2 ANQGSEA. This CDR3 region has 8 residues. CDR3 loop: CSVAPQYF. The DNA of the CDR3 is TGCAGCGTTGCCCCCCAGTACTTC. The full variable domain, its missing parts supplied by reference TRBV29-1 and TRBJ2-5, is SAVISQKPSRDICQRGTSLTIQCQVDSQVTMMFWYRQQPGQSLTLIATANQGSEATYESGFVIDKFPISRPNLTFSTLTVSNMSPEDSSIYLCSVAPQYFGPGTRLLVL.

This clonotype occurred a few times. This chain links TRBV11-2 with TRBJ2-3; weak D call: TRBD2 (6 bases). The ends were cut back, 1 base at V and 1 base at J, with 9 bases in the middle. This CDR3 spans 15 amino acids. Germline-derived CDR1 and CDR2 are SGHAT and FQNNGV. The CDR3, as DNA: TGTGCCAGCAGCTTAGCGGGAGTACGCACAGATACGCAGTATTTT. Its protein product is CASSLAGVRTDTQYF.

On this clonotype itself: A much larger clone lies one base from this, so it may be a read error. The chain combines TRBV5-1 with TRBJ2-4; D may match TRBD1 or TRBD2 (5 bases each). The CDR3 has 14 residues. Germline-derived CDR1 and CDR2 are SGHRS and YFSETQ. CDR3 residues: CASNRDGNGDMQYF. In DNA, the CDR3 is TGCGCCAGCAACCGGGACGGGAACGGTGACATGCAGTACTTC.

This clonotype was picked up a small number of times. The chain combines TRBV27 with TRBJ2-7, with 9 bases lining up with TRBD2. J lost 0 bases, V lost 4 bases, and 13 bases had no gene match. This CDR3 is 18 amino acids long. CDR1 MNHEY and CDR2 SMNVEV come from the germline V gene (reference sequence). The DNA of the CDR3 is TGTGCCAGCAGTTCACAGGGGCGGGAGGGCCGGTTCTCCTACGAGCAGTACTTC. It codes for CASSSQGREGRFSYEQYF.

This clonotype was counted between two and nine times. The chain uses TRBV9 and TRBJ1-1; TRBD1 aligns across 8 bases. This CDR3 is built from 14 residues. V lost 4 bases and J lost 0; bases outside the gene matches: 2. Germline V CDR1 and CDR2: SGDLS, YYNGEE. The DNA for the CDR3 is TGTGCCAGCAGCCGGGACAGGATGAACACTGAAGCTTTCTTT. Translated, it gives CASSRDRMNTEAFF. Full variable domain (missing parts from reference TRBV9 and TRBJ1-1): DSGVTQTPKHLITATGQRVTLRCSPRSGDLSVYWYQQSLDQGLQFLIQYYNGEERAKGNILERFSAQQFPDLHSELNLSSLELGDSALYFCASSRDRMNTEAFFGQGTRLTVV.

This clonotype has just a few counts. The CDR3 sequence is CASSLRVDNEKLFF. Written as DNA, the CDR3 is TGTGCCAGCAGCTTACGGGTGGATAATGAAAAACTGTTTTTT. The chain carries TRBV7-2 and TRBJ1-4; D is unresolved. Trimming removed 2 bases at V and 4 bases at J, with 8 bases between. Germline loops: CDR1 SGHTA, CDR2 FQGNSA. The CDR3 has 14 amino acids.

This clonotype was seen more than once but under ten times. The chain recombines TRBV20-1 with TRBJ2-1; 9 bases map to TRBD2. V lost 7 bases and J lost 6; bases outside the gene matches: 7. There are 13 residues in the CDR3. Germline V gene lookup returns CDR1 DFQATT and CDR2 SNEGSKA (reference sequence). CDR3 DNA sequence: TGCAGTGTGACTAGCGGTGACATCAATGAGCAGTTCTTC. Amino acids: CSVTSGDINEQFF.

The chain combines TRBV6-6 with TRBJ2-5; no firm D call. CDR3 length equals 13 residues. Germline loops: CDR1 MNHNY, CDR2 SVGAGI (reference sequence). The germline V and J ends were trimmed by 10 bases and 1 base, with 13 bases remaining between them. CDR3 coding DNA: TGTGCCACCCGTAGTTTGGCCCAAGAGACCCAGTACTTC. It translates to CATRSLAQETQYF.

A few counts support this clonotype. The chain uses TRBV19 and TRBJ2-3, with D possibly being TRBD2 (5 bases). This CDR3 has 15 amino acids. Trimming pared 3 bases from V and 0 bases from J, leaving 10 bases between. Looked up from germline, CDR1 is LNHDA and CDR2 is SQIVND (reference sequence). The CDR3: CASSIFRGSTDTQYF. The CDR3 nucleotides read TGTGCCAGTAGTATTTTCCGCGGGAGCACAGATACGCAGTATTTT.

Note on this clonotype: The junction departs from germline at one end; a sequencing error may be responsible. The CDR3 reads CARSLVIPLAGGTDTQYF. CDR3 bases: TGTGCCCGCAGTTTAGTTATACCGCTAGCGGGAGGCACAGATACGCAGTATTTT. The chain couples TRBV12-3 or TRBV12-4 to TRBJ2-3; TRBD2 matches at 10 bases. There are 18 residues in the CDR3.

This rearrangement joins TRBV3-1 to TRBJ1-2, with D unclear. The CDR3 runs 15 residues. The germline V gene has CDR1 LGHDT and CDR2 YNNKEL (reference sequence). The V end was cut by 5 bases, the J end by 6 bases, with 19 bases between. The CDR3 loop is CASSGPDPTWDGYTF. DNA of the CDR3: TGTGCCAGCAGCGGGCCGGACCCCACTTGGGATGGCTACACCTTC.

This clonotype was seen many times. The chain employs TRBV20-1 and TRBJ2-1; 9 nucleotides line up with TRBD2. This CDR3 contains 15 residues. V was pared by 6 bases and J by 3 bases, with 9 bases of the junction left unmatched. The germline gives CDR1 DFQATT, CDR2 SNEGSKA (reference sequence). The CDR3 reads CSAPLAGRSYNEQFF. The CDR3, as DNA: TGCAGTGCCCCCCTAGCGGGACGAAGCTACAATGAGCAGTTCTTC.

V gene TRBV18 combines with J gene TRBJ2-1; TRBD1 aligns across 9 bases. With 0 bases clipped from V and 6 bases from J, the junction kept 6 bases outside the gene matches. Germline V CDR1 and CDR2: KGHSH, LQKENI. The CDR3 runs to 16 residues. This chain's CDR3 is CASSPPSRTGVNEQFF. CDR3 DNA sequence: TGTGCCAGCTCACCACCTTCCCGGACAGGGGTCAATGAGCAGTTCTTC.

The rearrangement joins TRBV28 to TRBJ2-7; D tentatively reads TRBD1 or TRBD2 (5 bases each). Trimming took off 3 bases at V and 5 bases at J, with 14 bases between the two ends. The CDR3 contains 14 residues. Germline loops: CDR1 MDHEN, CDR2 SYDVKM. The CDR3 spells CASSLGVSFHEQYF. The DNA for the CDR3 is TGTGCCAGCAGTTTGGGGGTTAGCTTCCACGAGCAGTACTTC.

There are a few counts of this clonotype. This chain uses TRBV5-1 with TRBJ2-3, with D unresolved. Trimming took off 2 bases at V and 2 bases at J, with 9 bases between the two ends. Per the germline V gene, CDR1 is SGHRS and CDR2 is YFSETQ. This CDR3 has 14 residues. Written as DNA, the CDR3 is TGCGCCAGCAGCTTCACGGTCGACACAGATACGCAGTATTTT. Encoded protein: CASSFTVDTDTQYF. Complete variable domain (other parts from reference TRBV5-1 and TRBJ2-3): KAGVTQTPRYLIKTRGQQVTLSCSPISGHRSVSWYQQTPGQGLQFLFEYFSETQRNKGNFPGRFSGRQFSNSRSEMNVSTLELGDSALYLCASSFTVDTDTQYFGPGTRLTVL.

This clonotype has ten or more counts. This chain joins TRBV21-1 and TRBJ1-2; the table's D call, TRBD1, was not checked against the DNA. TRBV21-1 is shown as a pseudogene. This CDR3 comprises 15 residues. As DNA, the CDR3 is TGTGCCAGCAGCCAAAAGCGCAGGGGGCTTTATGGCTACACCTTC. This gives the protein CASSQKRRGLYGYTF.

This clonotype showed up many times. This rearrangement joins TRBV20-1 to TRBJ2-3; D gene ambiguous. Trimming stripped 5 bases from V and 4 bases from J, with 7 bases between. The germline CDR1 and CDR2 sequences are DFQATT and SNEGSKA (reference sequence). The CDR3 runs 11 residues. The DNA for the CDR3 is TGCAGTGCTCAGCGTTCAGATACGCAGTATTTT. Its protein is CSAQRSDTQYF.

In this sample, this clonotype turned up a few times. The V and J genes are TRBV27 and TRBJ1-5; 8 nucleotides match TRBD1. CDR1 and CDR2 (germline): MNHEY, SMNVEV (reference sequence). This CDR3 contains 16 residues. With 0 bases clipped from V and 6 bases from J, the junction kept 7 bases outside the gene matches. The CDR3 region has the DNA TGTGCCAGCAGTTTATCTTACAGGGGGGTGGGTCAGCCCCAGCATTTT. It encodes CASSLSYRGVGQPQHF.

DNA of the CDR3: TGTGCCAGCAGCCCCGGGACAGGGGGCTATTATGAGCAGTTCTTC. As protein: CASSPGTGGYYEQFF. The chain is built from TRBV7-8 and TRBJ2-1; 12 bases line up with TRBD1. This CDR3 spans 15 amino acids. CDR1 is SGHVS, CDR2 FQNEAQ, per germline. V shed 5 bases, J shed 8 bases, and the junction held 7 bases outside the gene matches. The whole variable domain, filled in from reference TRBV7-8 and TRBJ2-1, reads GAGVSQSPRYKVAKRGQDVALRCDPISGHVSLFWYQQALGQGPEFLTYFQNEAQLDKSGLPSDRFFAERPEGSVSTLKIQRTQQEDSAVYLCASSPGTGGYYEQFFGPGTRLTVL.

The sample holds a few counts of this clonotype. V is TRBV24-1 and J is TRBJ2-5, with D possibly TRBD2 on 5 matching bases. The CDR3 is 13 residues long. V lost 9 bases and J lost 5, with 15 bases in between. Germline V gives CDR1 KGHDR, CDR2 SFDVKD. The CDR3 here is CATSAVGGETQYF. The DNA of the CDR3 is TGTGCCACCTCAGCCGTAGGCGGGGAGACCCAGTACTTC.

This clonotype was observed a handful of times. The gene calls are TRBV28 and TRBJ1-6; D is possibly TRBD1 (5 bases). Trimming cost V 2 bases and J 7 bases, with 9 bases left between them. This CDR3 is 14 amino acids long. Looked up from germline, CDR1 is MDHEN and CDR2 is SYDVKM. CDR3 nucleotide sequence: TGTGCCAGCAGTTTACCAGGGTGGAATTCACCCCTCCACTTT. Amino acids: CASSLPGWNSPLHF.

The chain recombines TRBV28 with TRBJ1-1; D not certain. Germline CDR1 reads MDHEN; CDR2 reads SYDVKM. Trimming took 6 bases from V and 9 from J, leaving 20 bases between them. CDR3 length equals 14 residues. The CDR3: CASRPTNSGRKAFF. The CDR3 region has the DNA TGTGCCAGCAGACCTACCAACAGCGGTAGGAAAGCTTTCTTT. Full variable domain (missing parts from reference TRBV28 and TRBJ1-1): DVKVTQSSRYLVKRTGEKVFLECVQDMDHENMFWYRQDPGLGLRLIYFSYDVKMKEKGDIPEGYSVSREKKERFSLILESASTNQTSMYLCASRPTNSGRKAFFGQGTRLTVV.

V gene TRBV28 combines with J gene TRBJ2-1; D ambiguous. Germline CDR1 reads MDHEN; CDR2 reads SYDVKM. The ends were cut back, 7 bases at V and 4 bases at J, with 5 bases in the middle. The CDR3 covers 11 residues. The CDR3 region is CASNNYNEQFF. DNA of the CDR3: TGTGCCAGCAATAATTACAATGAGCAGTTCTTC.

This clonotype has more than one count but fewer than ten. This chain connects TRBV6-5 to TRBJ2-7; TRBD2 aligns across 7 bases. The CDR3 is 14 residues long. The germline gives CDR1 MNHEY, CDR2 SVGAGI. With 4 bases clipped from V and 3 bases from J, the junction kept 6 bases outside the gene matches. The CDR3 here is CASSLASGDYEQYF. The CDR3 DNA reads TGTGCCAGCAGTTTGGCTAGCGGCGACTACGAGCAGTACTTC.